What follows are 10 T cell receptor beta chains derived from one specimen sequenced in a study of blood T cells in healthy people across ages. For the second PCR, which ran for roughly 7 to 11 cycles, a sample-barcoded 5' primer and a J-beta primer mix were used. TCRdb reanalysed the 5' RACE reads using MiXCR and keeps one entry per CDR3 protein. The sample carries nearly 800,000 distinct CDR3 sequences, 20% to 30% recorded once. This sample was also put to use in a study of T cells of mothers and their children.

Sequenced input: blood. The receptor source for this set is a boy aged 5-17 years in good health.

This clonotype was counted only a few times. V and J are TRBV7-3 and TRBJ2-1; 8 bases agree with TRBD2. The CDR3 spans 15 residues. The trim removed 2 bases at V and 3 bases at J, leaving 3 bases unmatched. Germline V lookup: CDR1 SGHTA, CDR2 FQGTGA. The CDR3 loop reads CASSLGRGVYNEQFF. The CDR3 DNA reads TGTGCCAGCAGCTTAGGGCGGGGGGTCTACAATGAGCAGTTCTTC.

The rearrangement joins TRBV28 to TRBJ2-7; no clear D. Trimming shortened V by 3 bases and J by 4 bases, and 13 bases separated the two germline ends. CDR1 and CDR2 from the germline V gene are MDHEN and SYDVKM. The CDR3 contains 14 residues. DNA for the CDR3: TGTGCCAGCAGTTTCGCCATAGATACGTACGAGCAGTACTTC. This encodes CASSFAIDTYEQYF.

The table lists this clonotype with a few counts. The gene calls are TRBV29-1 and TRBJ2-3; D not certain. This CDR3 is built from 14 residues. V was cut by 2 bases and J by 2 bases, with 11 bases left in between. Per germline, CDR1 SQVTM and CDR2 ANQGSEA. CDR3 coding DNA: TGCAGCGTTGAACTACCGACCAACACAGATACGCAGTATTTT. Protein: CSVELPTNTDTQYF.

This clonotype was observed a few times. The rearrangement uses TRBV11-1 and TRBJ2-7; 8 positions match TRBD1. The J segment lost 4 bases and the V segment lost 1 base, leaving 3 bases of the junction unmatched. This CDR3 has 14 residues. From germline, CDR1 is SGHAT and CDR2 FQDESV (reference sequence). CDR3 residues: CASSLVGQGYEQYF. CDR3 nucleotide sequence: TGTGCCAGCAGCTTAGTCGGACAGGGATACGAGCAGTACTTC.

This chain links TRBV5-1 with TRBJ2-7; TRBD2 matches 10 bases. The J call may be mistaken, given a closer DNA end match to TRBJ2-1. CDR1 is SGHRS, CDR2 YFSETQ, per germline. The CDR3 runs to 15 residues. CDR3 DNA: TGCGCCAGCAGCTTCAAGCGGGGGGGCTCTAATGAGCAGTTCTTC. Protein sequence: CASSFKRGGSNEQFF.

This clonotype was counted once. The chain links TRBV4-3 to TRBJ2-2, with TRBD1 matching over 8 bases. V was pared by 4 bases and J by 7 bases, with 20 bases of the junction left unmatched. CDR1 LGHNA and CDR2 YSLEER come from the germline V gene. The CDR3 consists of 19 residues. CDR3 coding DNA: TGCGCCAGCAGCCCCCTAACGGCAGGACAGGGTCCCTTGGGCGGGGAGCTGTTTTTT. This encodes CASSPLTAGQGPLGGELFF.

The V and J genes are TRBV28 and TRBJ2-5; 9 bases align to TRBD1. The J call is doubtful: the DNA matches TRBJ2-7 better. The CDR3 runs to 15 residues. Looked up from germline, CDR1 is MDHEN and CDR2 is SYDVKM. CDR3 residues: CASTRYRGPGYEQYF. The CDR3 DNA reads TGTGCCAGCACCCGATACAGGGGGCCGGGCTACGAGCAGTACTTC.

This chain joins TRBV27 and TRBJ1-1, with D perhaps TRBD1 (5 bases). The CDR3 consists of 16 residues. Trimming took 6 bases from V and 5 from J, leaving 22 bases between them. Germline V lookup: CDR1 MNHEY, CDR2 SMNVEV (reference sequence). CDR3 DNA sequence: TGTGCCAGCAGCCAGGGTTCAGTGGAATTCGGGACTGAAGCTTTCTTT. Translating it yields CASSQGSVEFGTEAFF.

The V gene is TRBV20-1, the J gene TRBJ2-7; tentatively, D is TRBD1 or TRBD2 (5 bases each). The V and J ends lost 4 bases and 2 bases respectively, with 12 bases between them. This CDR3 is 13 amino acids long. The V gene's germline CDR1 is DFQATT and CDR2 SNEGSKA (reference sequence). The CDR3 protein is CSATGTDTYEQYF. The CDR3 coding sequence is TGCAGTGCTACAGGGACGGATACCTACGAGCAGTACTTC.

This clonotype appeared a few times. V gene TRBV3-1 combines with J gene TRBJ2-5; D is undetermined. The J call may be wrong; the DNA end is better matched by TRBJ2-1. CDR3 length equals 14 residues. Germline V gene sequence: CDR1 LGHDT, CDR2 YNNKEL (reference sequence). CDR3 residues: CASSQVYLENEQFF. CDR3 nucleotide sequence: TGTGCCAGCAGCCAAGTGTACCTTGAAAATGAGCAGTTCTTC.